Listed below are T cell receptor beta chains from one sample, sequenced in a study of blood T cells in healthy people across ages. TCRdb re-analysed the 5' RACE reads in MiXCR, keeping a single row per CDR3 protein. The data contain about 1.7 million distinct CDR3 sequences, 28% of them seen just once; the ten biggest clones take up 7% to 9%. The sample taken for sequencing was blood. All receptors derive from a woman aged 30 to 39 in good health. The CDR3 runs from the conserved cysteine through the conserved F or W. The order of the fields is CDR3 protein, V gene.

CDR3: CASSRGTSGNTVYF
V: TRBV18

CDR3: CASSPDWMARESSYEQYF
V: TRBV11-2

CDR3: CASRPGTSGRRRNEQFF
V: TRBV21-1

CDR3: CASSKAFVHGEQYF
V: TRBV21-1

CDR3: CASSRLGRNYEQYF
V: TRBV5-1

CDR3: CSAPDLPLSEQFF
V: TRBV20-1

CDR3: CSARRAGTSNTEAFF
V: TRBV20-1

CDR3: CASSLLGGRGNEQFF
V: TRBV6-2/TRBV6-3

CDR3: CASSVQGKAGYTF
V: TRBV12-3/TRBV12-4

CDR3: CASSVTEQETQYF
V: TRBV6-1

CDR3: CASSLYSGGGIEQFF
V: TRBV7-6

CDR3: CASSLEGQGRYEQYF
V: TRBV5-5

CDR3: CAISEPKTDLSGYTF
V: TRBV10-3

CDR3: CASSQVSSMDEQFF
V: TRBV4-2

CDR3: CASSLAVGTNQPQHF
V: TRBV7-2

CDR3: CASSSGSGRAYNEQFF
V: TRBV7-2

CDR3: CASSLAGPGGANEQFF
V: TRBV7-6

CDR3: CASSLRSPGSSYNEQFF
V: TRBV5-1

CDR3: CVSSFTRGDSYEQYF
V: TRBV7-6

CDR3: CASSVGGLYGYTF
V: TRBV9

CDR3: CASSGLAGEGNNEQFF
V: TRBV5-1

CDR3: CSVSTVEAFF
V: TRBV29-1

CDR3: CASSYGSSNQPQHF
V: TRBV6-2/TRBV6-3

CDR3: CASSDEFSGAYEQYF
V: TRBV25-1

CDR3: CSARVGGQGQETQYF
V: TRBV20-1

CDR3: CSASPAGVLDDEQFF
V: TRBV20-1

CDR3: CSASGNLYEQYF
V: TRBV20-1

CDR3: CASSSGLAGLQETQYF
V: TRBV5-1

CDR3: CSVDGGRAGFEQYF
V: TRBV29-1

CDR3: CASSVTSGGYEQYF
V: TRBV5-1

CDR3: CAISERPNTGELFF
V: TRBV10-3

CDR3: CAIRGGRTYEQFF
V: TRBV10-3

CDR3: CASRWGATAGELFF
V: TRBV6-1

CDR3: CATSRDRAWGAGANVLTF
V: TRBV15

CDR3: CASSPWTGGVNEQFF
V: TRBV28

CDR3: CASSPRLGQGAGELFF
V: TRBV7-2

CDR3: CASSSTGQGYQPQHF
V: TRBV27

CDR3: CASSQGWLSSTDTQYF
V: TRBV4-3

CDR3: CASSQDFLPEQFF
V: TRBV3-1

CDR3: CATSIAGGPKDTQYF
V: TRBV7-2

CDR3: CASSSGQVGRYEQYF
V: TRBV28

CDR3: CASSTGLAGGREQFF
V: TRBV6-2/TRBV6-3

CDR3: CASTDTVKGADTQYF
V: TRBV12-3/TRBV12-4

CDR3: CASSSLGTPGEQYF
V: TRBV11-2

CDR3: CAISESGVTYEQYF
V: TRBV10-3

CDR3: CASTPRALRGGDTF
V: TRBV12-3/TRBV12-4

CDR3: CASRAPGLGNEKLFF
V: TRBV12-3/TRBV12-4

CDR3: CSARERSGLSYEQYF
V: TRBV20-1

CDR3: CASKRGRTGAFGNEKLFF
V: TRBV25-1

CDR3: CATSTRRGPILEQFF
V: TRBV15

CDR3: CASSQDNRLNTEAFF
V: TRBV3-1

CDR3: CASSQTGGHSGNTIYF
V: TRBV6-5

CDR3: CASSYSASAGETQYF
V: TRBV6-2/TRBV6-3